The sample holds one count of the clone carrying this TCR beta chain. Its antigen is unknown. CDR3 length equals 16 residues. Germline V gene sequence: CDR1 SGHTA, CDR2 FQGNSA. Trimming at V came to 5 bases and at J to 3 bases, leaving 9 bases not matched to a gene. These data originate in a study of T cell responses to AZD1222 COVID-19 vaccine. Findings and caveats of the study: Seropositive at baseline were only a handful of AZD1222 recipients. A reported finding is that nearly half of spike-specific TCRs target unmutated variant regions.

Produced via immunoSEQ multiplex PCR; TCRdb's table is partial and in-frame only. The repertoire holds fewer than 130,000 clones, about 95% seen once, with 2.5% to 3% in the top ten. Second doses that came at about 4 or about 12 weeks were put together. This sequence originates from an adult who received the AZD1222 COVID-19 vaccine. The V gene is TRBV7-2, the J gene TRBJ2-2; 7 bases agree with TRBD2. Sequenced material: peripheral blood, taken 28 days after the second AZD1222 dose. Here the CDR3 DNA reads TGTGCCAGCAGCCCCCGGGGGGTCAGCCACACCGGGGAGCTGTTTTTT. It is translated as CASSPRGVSHTGELFF.